The following is a TCR beta chain sequence with its context. As yet, its antigen is unknown. The entry originates in a study of cytomegalovirus exposure and HLA in healthy donors. PCR used 60 Vbeta primers and 13 Jbeta primers. Libraries were prepared by immunoSEQ multiplex PCR; TCRdb keeps only in-frame clonotypes and omits some of them. The table shows about 160,000 clones, with about three quarters occurring only once. General observations from the study: Among the most significant clusters, several appeared linked to common viral pathogens in a later analysis.

CDR3 length equals 16 residues. J gave up 1 base and V 0 bases, and 3 bases lay outside the gene matches. CDR1 is LGHNA and CDR2 is YNFKEQ in the germline V gene. The receptor was derived from a woman between 45 and 65 years old in good health and CMV-seropositive. The sequenced sample was PBMCs. The chain carries TRBV4-2 and TRBJ1-2, with 9 nucleotides matching TRBD1. The CDR3 reads CASSQDMDRGNYGYTF. CDR3 sequence (DNA): TGTGCCAGCAGCCAAGATATGGACAGGGGTAACTATGGCTACACCTTC.